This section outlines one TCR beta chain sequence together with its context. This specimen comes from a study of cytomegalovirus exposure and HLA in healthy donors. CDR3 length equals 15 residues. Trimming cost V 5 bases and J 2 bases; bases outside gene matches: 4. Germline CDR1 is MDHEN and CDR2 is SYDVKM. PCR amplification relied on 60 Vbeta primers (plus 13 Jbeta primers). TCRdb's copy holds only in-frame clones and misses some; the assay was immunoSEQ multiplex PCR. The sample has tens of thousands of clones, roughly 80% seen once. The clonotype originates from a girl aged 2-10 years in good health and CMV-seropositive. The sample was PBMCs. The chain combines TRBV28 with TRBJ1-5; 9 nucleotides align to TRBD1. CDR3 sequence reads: CASSTGQGRNQPQHF. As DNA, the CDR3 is TGTGCCAGCAGTACCGGACAGGGGCGCAATCAGCCCCAGCATTTT.